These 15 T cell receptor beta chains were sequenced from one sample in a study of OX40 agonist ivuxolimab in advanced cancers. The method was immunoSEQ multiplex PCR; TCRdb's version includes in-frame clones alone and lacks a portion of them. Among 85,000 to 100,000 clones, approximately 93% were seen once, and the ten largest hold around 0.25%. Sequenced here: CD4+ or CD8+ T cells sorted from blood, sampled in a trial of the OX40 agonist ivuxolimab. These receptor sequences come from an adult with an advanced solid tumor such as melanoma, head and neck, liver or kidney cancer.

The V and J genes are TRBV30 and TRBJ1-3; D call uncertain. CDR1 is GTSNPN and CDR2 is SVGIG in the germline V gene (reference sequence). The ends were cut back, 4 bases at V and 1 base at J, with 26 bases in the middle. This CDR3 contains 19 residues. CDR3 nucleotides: TGTGCCTGGAATGGAAGACGGCAGGTCCACGGGAAATCTGGAAACACCATATATTTT. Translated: CAWNGRRQVHGKSGNTIYF.

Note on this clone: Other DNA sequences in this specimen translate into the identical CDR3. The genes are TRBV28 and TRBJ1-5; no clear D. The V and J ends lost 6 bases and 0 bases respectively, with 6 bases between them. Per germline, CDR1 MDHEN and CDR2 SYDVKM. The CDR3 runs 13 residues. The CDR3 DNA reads TGTGCCAGCAGGACGGGTAGCAATCAGCCCCAGCATTTT. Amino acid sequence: CASRTGSNQPQHF. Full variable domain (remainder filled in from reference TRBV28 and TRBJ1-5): DVKVTQSSRYLVKRTGEKVFLECVQDMDHENMFWYRQDPGLGLRLIYFSYDVKMKEKGDIPEGYSVSREKKERFSLILESASTNQTSMYLCASRTGSNQPQHFGDGTRLSIL.

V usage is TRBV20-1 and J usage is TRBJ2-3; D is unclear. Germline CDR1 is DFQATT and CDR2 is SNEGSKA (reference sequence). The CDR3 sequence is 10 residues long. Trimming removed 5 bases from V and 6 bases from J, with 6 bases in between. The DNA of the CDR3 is TGCAGTGCTGGGCGGGATACGCAGTATTTT. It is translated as CSAGRDTQYF.

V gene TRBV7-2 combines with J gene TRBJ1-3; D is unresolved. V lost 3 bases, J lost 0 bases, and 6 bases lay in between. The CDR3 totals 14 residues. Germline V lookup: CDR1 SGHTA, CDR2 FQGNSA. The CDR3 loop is CASSFGLSGNTIYF. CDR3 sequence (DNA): TGTGCCAGCAGCTTCGGCCTCTCTGGAAACACCATATATTTT.

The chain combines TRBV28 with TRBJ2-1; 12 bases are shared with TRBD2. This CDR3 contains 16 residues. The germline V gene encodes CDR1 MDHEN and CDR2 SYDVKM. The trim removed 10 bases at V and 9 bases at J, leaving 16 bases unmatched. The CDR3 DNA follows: TGTGCCACGAGCGGTTCTAGCGGGGGGGCTAGGGGTGAGCAGTTCTTC. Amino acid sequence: CATSGSSGGARGEQFF. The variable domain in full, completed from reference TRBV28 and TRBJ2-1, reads DVKVTQSSRYLVKRTGEKVFLECVQDMDHENMFWYRQDPGLGLRLIYFSYDVKMKEKGDIPEGYSVSREKKERFSLILESASTNQTSMYLCATSGSSGGARGEQFFGPGTRLTVL.

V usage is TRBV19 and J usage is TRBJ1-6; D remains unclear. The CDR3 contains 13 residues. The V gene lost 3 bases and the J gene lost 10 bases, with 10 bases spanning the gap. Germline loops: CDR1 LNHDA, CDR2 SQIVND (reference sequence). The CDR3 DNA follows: TGTGCCAGTAGTATGTTGGGTAACTCACCCCTCCACTTT. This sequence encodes CASSMLGNSPLHF.

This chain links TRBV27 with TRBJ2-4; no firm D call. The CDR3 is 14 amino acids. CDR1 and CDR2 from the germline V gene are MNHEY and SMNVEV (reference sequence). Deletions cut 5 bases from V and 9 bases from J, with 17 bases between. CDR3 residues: CASSMGPEMAIQYF. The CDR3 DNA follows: TGTGCCAGCAGTATGGGCCCCGAAATGGCCATTCAGTACTTC.

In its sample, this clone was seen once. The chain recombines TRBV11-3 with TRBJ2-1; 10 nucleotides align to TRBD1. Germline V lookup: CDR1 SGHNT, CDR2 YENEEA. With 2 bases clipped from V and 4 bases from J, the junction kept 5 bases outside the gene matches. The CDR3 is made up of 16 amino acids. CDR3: CASSLRRTGGYNEQFF. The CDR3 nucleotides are TGTGCCAGCAGCTTACGAAGGACAGGGGGGTACAATGAGCAGTTCTTC.

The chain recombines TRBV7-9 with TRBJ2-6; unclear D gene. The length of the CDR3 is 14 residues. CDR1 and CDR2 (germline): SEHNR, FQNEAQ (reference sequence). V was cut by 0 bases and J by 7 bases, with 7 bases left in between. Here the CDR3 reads CASSLANFANVLTF. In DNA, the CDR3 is TGTGCCAGCAGCTTAGCCAATTTCGCCAACGTCCTGACTTTC.

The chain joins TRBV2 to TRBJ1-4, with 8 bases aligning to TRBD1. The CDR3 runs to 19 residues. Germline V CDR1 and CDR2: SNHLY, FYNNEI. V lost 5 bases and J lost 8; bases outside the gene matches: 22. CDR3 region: CASSLTRQGLFGPGEKLFF. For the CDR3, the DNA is TGTGCCAGCAGTCTTACGAGACAGGGGTTATTTGGGCCGGGGGAAAAACTGTTTTTT.

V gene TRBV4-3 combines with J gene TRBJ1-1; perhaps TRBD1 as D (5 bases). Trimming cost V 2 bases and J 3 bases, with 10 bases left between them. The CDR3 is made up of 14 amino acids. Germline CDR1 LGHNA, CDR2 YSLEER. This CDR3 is CASSQMGEYTEAFF. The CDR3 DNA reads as TGCGCCAGCAGCCAAATGGGGGAGTACACTGAAGCTTTCTTT.

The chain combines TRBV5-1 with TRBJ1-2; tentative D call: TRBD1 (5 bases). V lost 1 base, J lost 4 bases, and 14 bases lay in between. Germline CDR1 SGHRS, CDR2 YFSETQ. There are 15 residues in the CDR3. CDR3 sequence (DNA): TGCGCCAGCAGCTTGATCCAGGGAGGTATCTATGGCTACACCTTC. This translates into CASSLIQGGIYGYTF.

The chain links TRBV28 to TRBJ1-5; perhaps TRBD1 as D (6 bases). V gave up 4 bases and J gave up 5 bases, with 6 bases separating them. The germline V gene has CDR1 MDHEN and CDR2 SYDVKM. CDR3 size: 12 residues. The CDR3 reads CASSSGDQPQHF. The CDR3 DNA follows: TGTGCCAGCAGTTCAGGGGATCAGCCCCAGCATTTT.

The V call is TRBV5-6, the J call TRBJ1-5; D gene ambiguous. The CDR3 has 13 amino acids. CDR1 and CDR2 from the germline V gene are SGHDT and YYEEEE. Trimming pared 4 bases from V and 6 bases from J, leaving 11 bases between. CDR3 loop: CASSPGGSQPQHF. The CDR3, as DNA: TGTGCCAGCAGCCCCGGAGGGAGTCAGCCCCAGCATTTT.

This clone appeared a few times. The CDR3 region is CASPPSSLEDNSPLHF. CDR3 DNA: TGCGCCAGTCCCCCCTCGTCCCTGGAGGATAATTCACCCCTCCACTTT. J is TRBJ1-6 and V is TRBV5-1; D gene unclear. Trimming removed 8 bases at V and 5 bases at J, with 20 bases between. The length of the CDR3 is 16 residues. Germline V gene lookup returns CDR1 SGHRS and CDR2 YFSETQ.